The 25 T cell receptor beta chains below all came from one sample that was sequenced in a study of cytomegalovirus exposure and HLA in healthy donors. The study ran its PCR with 60 Vbeta and 13 Jbeta primers. The data were produced by immunoSEQ multiplex PCR, yet TCRdb's version contains in-frame clones alone and is incomplete. The sample comprises roughly 52,000 clones, around 78% of which are singletons, and about 1.5% rests with the top ten. The sequenced material came from PBMCs. The source is a female donor in good health and CMV-seronegative.

This clone was picked up one time. The V and J genes are TRBV18 and TRBJ2-1; 11 bases map to TRBD2. Germline CDR1 is KGHSH and CDR2 is LQKENI. The length of the CDR3 is 15 residues. The trim removed 2 bases at V and 8 bases at J, leaving 5 bases unmatched. The CDR3 DNA sequence: TGTGCCAGCTCACCAATGCTAGCGGGGGGCGATGAGCAGTTCTTC. Translated, it gives CASSPMLAGGDEQFF.

Note on this clone: The junction differs from germline at one of its ends, possibly a read error. This chain's CDR3 is CASRTSGGDYGCTF. The CDR3 DNA reads as TGTGCCAGCCGGACATCCGGGGGGGACTATGGCTGCACCTTC. The gene calls are TRBV7-9 and TRBJ1-2; D perhaps matches TRBD1 (5 bases). The CDR3 covers 14 residues. Germline-derived CDR1 and CDR2 are SEHNR and FQNEAQ (reference sequence).

The rearrangement joins TRBV18 to TRBJ2-1, with 7 positions matching TRBD1. The CDR3 runs to 14 residues. CDR1 is KGHSH and CDR2 is LQKENI in the germline V gene. The V segment lost 1 base and the J segment 5 bases; nucleotides outside the gene matches: 2. CDR3 sequence (DNA): TGTGCCAGCTCACCACAGACAGGGAACAATGAGCAGTTCTTC. Translated: CASSPQTGNNEQFF. The entire variable domain, with the rest obtained from reference TRBV18 and TRBJ2-1, is as follows: NAGVMQNPRHLVRRRGQEARLRCSPMKGHSHVYWYRQLPEEGLKFMVYLQKENIIDESGMPKERFSAEFPKEGPSILRIQQVVRGDSAAYFCASSPQTGNNEQFFGPGTRLTVL.

This chain joins TRBV7-9 and TRBJ1-4, with 12 bases that match TRBD1. This CDR3 is 16 amino acids long. Germline CDR1 and CDR2: SEHNR and FQNEAQ (reference sequence). Trimming removed 6 bases from V and 6 bases from J; junction bases left unmatched: 8. The CDR3 nucleotides are TGTGCCAGCAGACGTGGGACAGGGGGCCGGGATGAAAAACTGTTTTTT. Its protein product is CASRRGTGGRDEKLFF.

This chain joins TRBV4-2 and TRBJ1-1, with D perhaps TRBD1 (5 bases). Germline CDR1 is LGHNA and CDR2 is YNFKEQ. V was cut by 0 bases and J by 4 bases, with 12 bases left in between. This CDR3 comprises 15 residues. CDR3 sequence (DNA): TGTGCCAGCAGCCAAGATTATCCAGGGATCACTGAAGCTTTCTTT. Protein sequence: CASSQDYPGITEAFF.

The V and J genes are TRBV19 and TRBJ1-5; possibly TRBD1 for D (5 bases). CDR1 is LNHDA and CDR2 is SQIVND in the germline V gene (reference sequence). This CDR3 has 14 residues. The germline V and J ends were trimmed by 3 bases and 4 bases, with 10 bases remaining between them. CDR3 sequence: CASSIGRVNQPQHF. The CDR3 DNA is TGTGCCAGTAGTATTGGCAGGGTTAATCAGCCCCAGCATTTT.

The chain employs TRBV5-1 and TRBJ1-5; D not resolved. The length of the CDR3 is 15 residues. Germline V lookup: CDR1 SGHRS, CDR2 YFSETQ. V gave up 4 bases and J gave up 0 bases, with 11 bases separating them. The CDR3 coding sequence is TGCGCCAGCAGCGCCACGGGTAGTAGCAATCAGCCCCAGCATTTT. It is translated as CASSATGSSNQPQHF.

This clone came up a few times. The chain joins TRBV10-2 to TRBJ2-5, with 15 bases matching TRBD2. J gave up 5 bases and V 8 bases, and 6 bases lay outside the gene matches. The CDR3 contains 15 residues. CDR1 is WSHSY, CDR2 SAAADI, per germline. This CDR3 is CASGLAGGERETQYF. The CDR3 DNA reads TGCGCCAGCGGACTAGCGGGGGGGGAGAGGGAGACCCAGTACTTC.

V usage is TRBV19 and J usage is TRBJ1-2; TRBD1 matches at 11 bases. The CDR3 is 14 amino acids. V lost 6 bases and J lost 4; bases outside the gene matches: 4. Germline CDR1 is LNHDA and CDR2 is SQIVND (reference sequence). CDR3 in DNA: TGTGCCAGTAGGGACAGGGGGCTAGGCTATGGCTACACCTTC. Translated, it gives CASRDRGLGYGYTF.

CDR3 nucleotides: TGTGCCAGCAGCTCTAAACCGGGGGGGCAGAATACGCAGTATTTT. The encoded protein is CASSSKPGGQNTQYF. The chain carries TRBV11-2 and TRBJ2-3; 8 nucleotides match TRBD2. Germline CDR1 is SGHAT and CDR2 is FQNNGV. The CDR3 is made up of 15 amino acids. With 4 bases clipped from V and 7 bases from J, the junction kept 10 bases outside the gene matches.

The chain uses TRBV29-1 and TRBJ1-2, with TRBD1 matching 11 bases. V lost 6 bases to trimming and J lost 5 bases; unmatched junction nucleotides: 5. There are 13 residues in the CDR3. CDR1 is SQVTM and CDR2 is ANQGSEA in the germline V gene. The CDR3 nucleotides are TGCAGCGTGGGACAGGGGGGTTTGTATGGCTACACCTTC. Translated: CSVGQGGLYGYTF.

The V and J genes are TRBV6-1 and TRBJ2-7; D not resolved. The CDR3 length is 11 residues. CDR1 and CDR2 (germline): MNHNS, SASEGT. The V end lost 5 bases, the J end lost 3 bases, and 5 bases lay between the germline ends. The CDR3: CASSTNYEQYF. CDR3 DNA sequence: TGTGCCAGCAGTACAAACTACGAGCAGTACTTC.

V gene TRBV5-5 combines with J gene TRBJ1-2; D possibly corresponds to TRBD1 (6 bases). The germline V and J ends were trimmed by 2 bases and 2 bases, with 10 bases remaining between them. Germline CDR1 and CDR2: SGHKS and YYEKEE (reference sequence). The CDR3 covers 14 residues. The CDR3 loop is CASSFRDTNYGYTF. The CDR3 DNA reads as TGTGCCAGCAGCTTCCGGGACACGAACTATGGCTACACCTTC.

This clone has a handful of counts. The gene calls are TRBV6-4 and TRBJ2-3; 10 bases are a match to TRBD1. The CDR3 loop spans 14 amino acids. CDR1 and CDR2 (germline): MRHNA, SNTAGT. V lost 3 bases, J lost 8 bases, and 5 bases stayed unmatched. CDR3 DNA sequence: TGTGCCAGCAGTGATGGGACAGGGGAAGGTACGCAGTATTTT. It is translated as CASSDGTGEGTQYF.

A note on this clone: This sample includes further DNA sequences coding for the same CDR3. This sequence joins TRBV7-6 and TRBJ1-2, with 8 bases that match TRBD1. Looked up from germline, CDR1 is SGHVS and CDR2 is FNYEAQ. This CDR3 comprises 16 residues. The J segment lost 3 bases and the V segment lost 4 bases, leaving 10 bases of the junction unmatched. The CDR3 loop reads CASSYYTGGSDYGYTF. In DNA form, the CDR3 reads TGTGCCAGCAGCTACTATACAGGGGGGAGTGACTATGGCTACACCTTC.

This clone was counted between two and nine times. The rearrangement uses TRBV4-2 and TRBJ2-1, with 16 bases matching TRBD2. J gave up 8 bases and V 4 bases, and 5 bases lay outside the gene matches. The CDR3 extends over 16 amino acids. CDR1 LGHNA and CDR2 YNFKEQ come from the germline V gene. The DNA for the CDR3 is TGTGCCAGCAGCCGATCGGGACTAGCGGGGGGGCATGAGCAGTTCTTC. Residues: CASSRSGLAGGHEQFF.

This clone was detected only once. The chain is built from TRBV5-5 and TRBJ1-1; perhaps TRBD1 as D (5 bases). Germline V gene lookup returns CDR1 SGHKS and CDR2 YYEKEE (reference sequence). V gave up 4 bases and J gave up 0 bases, with 10 bases separating them. The CDR3 has 14 amino acids. This chain's CDR3 is CASSPTVMNTEAFF. For the CDR3, the DNA is TGTGCCAGCAGCCCGACAGTGATGAACACTGAAGCTTTCTTT.

This clone was seen once. This chain connects TRBV5-4 to TRBJ1-2; D may be TRBD1 (5 bases). Trimming stripped 0 bases from V and 8 bases from J, with 20 bases between. There are 16 residues in the CDR3. Germline V gene data show CDR1 as SGHNT and CDR2 as YYREEE (reference sequence). DNA of the CDR3: TGTGCCAGCAGCTTGGGTGTTGCGGGCGCGGGGGTGGGCTACACCTTC. Translating gives CASSLGVAGAGVGYTF. The complete variable domain, with remaining parts taken from reference TRBV5-4 and TRBJ1-2, reads ETGVTQSPTHLIKTRGQQVTLRCSSQSGHNTVSWYQQALGQGPQFIFQYYREEENGRGNFPPRFSGLQFPNYSSELNVNALELDDSALYLCASSLGVAGAGVGYTFGSGTRLTVV.

The V and J genes are TRBV27 and TRBJ1-1; D not certain. The CDR3 is made up of 14 amino acids. Trimming took 6 bases from V and 3 from J, leaving 14 bases between them. In germline, CDR1 is MNHEY, CDR2 SMNVEV (reference sequence). For the CDR3, the DNA is TGTGCCAGCAGGCACGATCGCCGGGACACTGAAGCTTTCTTT. Encoded protein: CASRHDRRDTEAFF.

The V call is TRBV13, the J call TRBJ2-7, with 9 bases identical to TRBD1. The CDR3 is 14 amino acids. J lost 0 bases, V lost 7 bases, and 4 bases had no gene match. Per the germline V gene, CDR1 is PRHDT and CDR2 is FYEKMQ (reference sequence). This CDR3 reads CASTRQGVSYEQYF. The CDR3 DNA is TGTGCCAGCACCCGACAGGGGGTCTCCTACGAGCAGTACTTC.

The chain uses TRBV15 and TRBJ2-1; TRBD1 matches 9 bases. The ends lost 0 bases at V and 7 bases at J; junction bases unmatched: 13. The V gene's germline CDR1 is LNHNV and CDR2 YYDKDF (reference sequence). This CDR3 is 18 amino acids long. CDR3 loop: CATSRDLPRDRVLNEQFF. The CDR3 DNA reads as TGTGCCACCAGCAGAGATCTCCCACGGGACAGGGTTCTAAATGAGCAGTTCTTC.

CDR3 DNA: TGTGCCAGCAGCTGGGACCACAGGGGAACCACTGAAGCTTTCTTT. This encodes CASSWDHRGTTEAFF. The gene calls are TRBV5-8 and TRBJ1-1; 7 positions agree with TRBD1. Germline V gene sequence: CDR1 SGHTS, CDR2 YDEGEE. J was trimmed by 4 bases and V by 3 bases; bases with no gene match: 9. CDR3 length: 15 amino acids. The full variable domain, completed using reference TRBV5-8 and TRBJ1-1, is EAGVTQSPTHLIKTRGQQATLRCSPISGHTSVYWYQQALGLGLQFLLWYDEGEERNRGNFPPRFSGRQFPNYSSELNVNALELEDSALYLCASSWDHRGTTEAFFGQGTRLTVV.

This chain uses TRBV5-4 with TRBJ1-1, with 7 bases lining up with TRBD1. CDR1 and CDR2 (germline): SGHNT, YYREEE (reference sequence). The J segment lost 1 base and the V segment lost 3 bases, leaving 3 bases of the junction unmatched. There are 14 residues in the CDR3. The CDR3 DNA is TGTGCCAGCAGCTGGGACAGTAGGAACACTGAAGCTTTCTTT. This codes for CASSWDSRNTEAFF.

This chain uses TRBV2 with TRBJ1-2, with 10 bases aligning to TRBD1. From germline, CDR1 is SNHLY and CDR2 FYNNEI. The V gene end was trimmed by 6 bases and the J gene end by 5 bases; junction bases not matched to a gene: 6. The CDR3 length is 14 residues. CDR3 nucleotides: TGTGCCAGCAGGCAGACAGGGGGCTTATATGGCTACACCTTC. It specifies CASRQTGGLYGYTF.

V and J are TRBV27 and TRBJ1-4; D is perhaps TRBD1 (5 bases). Deletions cut 8 bases from V and 5 bases from J, with 15 bases between. The V gene's germline CDR1 is MNHEY and CDR2 SMNVEV (reference sequence). The CDR3 is 14 residues long. The CDR3 region is CASGHPTENEKLFF. DNA for the CDR3: TGTGCCAGCGGCCACCCGACAGAGAATGAAAAACTGTTTTTT.